Presented here are 9 T cell receptor beta chains from one specimen sequenced in a study of T cells after yellow fever vaccination. TCRdb itself ran the 5' RACE reads through MiXCR, one entry per CDR3 protein. Among around 340,000 distinct CDR3 sequences listed, about 8.7% were seen once. The material was PBMCs, obtained on the day of the first yellow fever vaccination. Every receptor here comes from a man aged 18 to 30 who received the YFV17D yellow fever vaccine.

The rearrangement joins TRBV20-1 to TRBJ1-6; D not resolved. Trimming removed 4 bases at V and 6 bases at J, with 13 bases between. The CDR3 sequence is 14 residues long. Germline V lookup: CDR1 DFQATT, CDR2 SNEGSKA (reference sequence). CDR3 amino acids: CSAIPGVLNSPLHF. The CDR3 DNA reads as TGCAGTGCTATCCCTGGGGTCCTTAATTCACCCCTCCACTTT.

There are a few counts of this clonotype. J is TRBJ1-2 and V is TRBV27; 10 nucleotides line up with TRBD1. V shed 5 bases and J 4 bases; nucleotides not matched to a gene: 13. Germline CDR1 MNHEY, CDR2 SMNVEV (reference sequence). There are 17 residues in the CDR3. This CDR3 is CASSPGTGVPPFYGYTF. The CDR3 DNA sequence: TGTGCCAGCAGTCCAGGGACAGGGGTCCCTCCTTTCTATGGCTACACCTTC.

The chain carries TRBV18 and TRBJ1-5, with D perhaps TRBD1 (5 bases). Trimming left V 2 bases short and J 7 bases short, with 15 bases between. The CDR3 has 15 residues. From germline, CDR1 is KGHSH and CDR2 LQKENI. The CDR3 here is CASSPGVSREQPQHF. DNA of the CDR3: TGTGCCAGCTCACCAGGAGTCAGCAGGGAACAGCCCCAGCATTTT.

This clonotype was detected ten times or more. This chain links TRBV7-2 with TRBJ2-3; no definite D call. Looked up from germline, CDR1 is SGHTA and CDR2 is FQGNSA. This CDR3 has 15 amino acids. Trimming cost V 5 bases and J 6 bases, with 18 bases left between them. DNA for the CDR3: TGTGCCAGCAGCCGGATGACATTGGTTGGGGATACGCAGTATTTT. This encodes CASSRMTLVGDTQYF.

This clonotype showed up just a few times. The CDR3 here is CASSRSATGTYEQYF. The CDR3 bases are TGCGCCAGCAGCCGTTCAGCGACAGGGACTTACGAGCAGTACTTC. The V and J genes are TRBV5-1 and TRBJ2-7, with D perhaps matching TRBD1 (7 bases). The CDR3 covers 15 residues. Germline V gene data show CDR1 as SGHRS and CDR2 as YFSETQ. The V end was cut by 4 bases, the J end by 4 bases, with 18 bases between.

J is TRBJ2-7 and V is TRBV5-5; D tentatively reads TRBD1 or TRBD2 (5 bases each). Germline loops: CDR1 SGHKS, CDR2 YYEKEE (reference sequence). The length of the CDR3 is 14 residues. V lost 9 bases and J 5 bases, leaving 21 bases between the germline ends. Here the CDR3 DNA reads TGTGCCATGCCCCCGGGGACGCCCTGGGACGAGCAGTACGTC. It encodes CAMPPGTPWDEQYV.

The genes are TRBV10-3 and TRBJ1-4, with D possibly TRBD1 on 5 matching bases. The CDR3 totals 12 residues. Germline assignment: CDR1 ENHRY and CDR2 SYGVKD. V was clipped by 6 bases and J by 8 bases, with 10 bases between them. The CDR3 nucleotides read TGTGCCATCAGGGGACCAAAGGAAAAACTGTTTTTT. This sequence encodes CAIRGPKEKLFF.

This clonotype was observed a few times. The rearrangement joins TRBV6-1 to TRBJ2-6; D remains unclear. V lost 6 bases, J lost 2 bases, and 11 bases lay in between. Per germline, CDR1 MNHNS and CDR2 SASEGT. The CDR3 has 15 amino acids. The CDR3 DNA follows: TGTGCCAGCAGCCCCTTTGGCGCTGGGGCCAACGTCCTGACTTTC. Translating gives CASSPFGAGANVLTF.

This clonotype came up a few times. This rearrangement joins TRBV12-3 or TRBV12-4 to TRBJ2-5, with TRBD1 matching 9 bases. The CDR3 contains 15 residues. With V trimmed by 5 bases and J by 4 bases, 8 bases remained unmatched. The CDR3 DNA reads as TGTGCCAGCAGTCCTCTGGGACAGGGTGGAGAGACCCAGTACTTC. This gives the protein CASSPLGQGGETQYF.